This paragraph covers one T cell receptor beta chain sequence. Its antigen is still unknown. CDR1 SGHTA and CDR2 FQGTGA come from the germline V gene. The CDR3 runs to 16 residues. V was clipped by 1 base and J by 9 bases, with 19 bases between them. This record belongs to a study of T cell responses to AZD1222 COVID-19 vaccine. Overall study findings and caveats: A rise in Spike-specific TCR breadth and depth followed two AZD1222 doses. Spike-spanning, vaccine-associated CD4 TCRs were dominant at 160-218 and 743-854.

Clones were sequenced by immunoSEQ multiplex PCR, and TCRdb holds only the in-frame ones, with some missing. Of 84,000 or so clones in the sample, 90% were seen once. The rearrangement joins TRBV7-3 to TRBJ2-1, with D maybe TRBD2 (7 bases). The sample consisted of peripheral blood, taken 28 days after the second AZD1222 dose. The TCR was taken from an adult who received the AZD1222 COVID-19 vaccine. The CDR3 nucleotides read TGTGCCAGCAGCTTAAGAGGGGGGGAGGGGGACACTGAGCAGTTCTTC. This gives the protein CASSLRGGEGDTEQFF.